This entry lists 8 T cell receptor beta chains sequenced from one sample in a study of T-cell memory formation after mild COVID-19. A single record per CDR3 protein comes from TCRdb applying MiXCR to the 5' RACE reads. Of 400,000 or so distinct CDR3 sequences listed, around 18% are singletons. The sample comprised PBMCs or a T cell subset sorted from them (not recorded which). These receptors all come from an adult woman who had mild COVID-19 (a few samples of this study predate the infection). Cell type and time point are not known.

This clonotype appeared a few times. CDR3 sequence reads: CASSQDARPSGELFF. The CDR3 nucleotides are TGCGCCAGCAGCCAAGACGCAAGACCCTCCGGGGAGCTGTTTTTT. The genes are TRBV4-1 and TRBJ2-2; D gene ambiguous. This CDR3 region has 15 residues. Trimming shortened V by 0 bases and J by 6 bases, and 11 bases separated the two germline ends. Germline V gene lookup returns CDR1 MGHRA and CDR2 YSYEKL.

This clonotype was seen only a few times. V is TRBV12-3 or TRBV12-4 and J is TRBJ1-3; 7 nucleotides agree with TRBD1. The CDR3 covers 14 residues. Trimming removed 11 bases from V and 2 bases from J; junction bases left unmatched: 9. The chain's CDR3 is CAGGRGSPGNTIYF. The CDR3 nucleotides are TGTGCCGGGGGCAGGGGGTCACCTGGAAACACCATATATTTT.

This clonotype was detected a few times. The V and J genes are TRBV4-2 and TRBJ2-1; 10 nucleotides agree with TRBD2. Per germline, CDR1 LGHNA and CDR2 YNFKEQ. V shed 0 bases and J 1 base; nucleotides not matched to a gene: 6. CDR3 length equals 18 residues. The CDR3 spells CASSQEGLAGASYNEQFF. DNA for the CDR3: TGTGCCAGCAGCCAAGAAGGGCTAGCGGGAGCGTCCTACAATGAGCAGTTCTTC.

This clonotype has only a few counts. The chain has TRBV9 and TRBJ2-3; D uncertain. The CDR3 is 12 amino acids. The V and J ends lost 0 bases and 6 bases respectively, with 5 bases between them. Per germline, CDR1 SGDLS and CDR2 YYNGEE. CDR3 in amino acids: CASSVAGDTQYF. CDR3 sequence (DNA): TGTGCCAGCAGCGTAGCCGGGGATACGCAGTATTTT.

The V call is TRBV7-9, the J call TRBJ1-1, with 7 bases that match TRBD1. V gave up 4 bases and J gave up 1 base; unmatched junction bases: 9. The CDR3 covers 16 residues. The germline CDR1 and CDR2 sequences are SEHNR and FQNEAQ (reference sequence). DNA of the CDR3: TGTGCCAGCAGCTACATAGCCGGGACAGCGAACACTGAAGCTTTCTTT. The encoded protein is CASSYIAGTANTEAFF.

The sample holds a few counts of this clonotype. V and J are TRBV5-1 and TRBJ1-2; unclear D gene. Germline values: CDR1 SGHRS, CDR2 YFSETQ. Trimming removed 4 bases from V and 1 base from J, with 8 bases in between. The CDR3 totals 13 residues. The CDR3 DNA follows: TGCGCCAGCAGCACCACAGTTAACTATGGCTACACCTTC. It is translated as CASSTTVNYGYTF.

The table lists this clonotype with a few counts. The rearrangement joins TRBV4-1 to TRBJ2-3, with 10 positions matching TRBD2. Germline assignment: CDR1 MGHRA and CDR2 YSYEKL. With 1 base clipped from V and 1 base from J, the junction kept 2 bases outside the gene matches. The CDR3 covers 16 residues. DNA for the CDR3: TGCGCCAGCAGCCAAGCCAGCGGGGGGGGCACAGATACGCAGTATTTT. Protein product: CASSQASGGGTDTQYF.

The chain couples TRBV29-1 to TRBJ2-1; 8 nucleotides agree with TRBD2. The V gene's germline CDR1 is SQVTM and CDR2 ANQGSEA. With V trimmed by 8 bases and J by 8 bases, 14 bases remained unmatched. The CDR3 is 14 amino acids. This CDR3 reads CSSRRGAGWDEQFF. The CDR3 nucleotides read TGCAGCTCAAGGCGGGGGGCCGGTTGGGATGAGCAGTTCTTC.